This passage covers 2 T cell receptor beta chains from one sample sequenced in a study of OX40 agonist ivuxolimab in advanced cancers. Library method: the immunoSEQ multiplex PCR assay. Imported from immuneACCESS, the table was reduced by TCRdb to in-frame sequences with V and J called. These copies leave out some clones; in studies compared against another copy, an unresolved V gene accounts for under half, and the cause of the remainder is not known. This sample gives roughly 72,000 clones in total; 89% of them show up just once. The ten most abundant clones make up approximately 10% of the sample. This specimen consisted of CD4+ or CD8+ T cells sorted from blood, obtained in a trial of the OX40 agonist ivuxolimab. The receptor source for this set is an adult with an advanced solid tumor such as melanoma, head and neck, liver or kidney cancer.

V usage is TRBV19 and J usage is TRBJ2-7; 11 positions agree with TRBD2. Losses at the gene ends were 3 bases for V and 1 base for J; bases not matched to a gene: 2. The germline CDR1 and CDR2 sequences are LNHDA and SQIVND (reference sequence). This CDR3 spans 15 amino acids. CDR3 sequence reads: CASSITSGSSYEQYF. The CDR3 region has the DNA TGTGCCAGTAGTATCACTAGCGGGAGTTCCTACGAGCAGTACTTC. Looking up the rest from reference TRBV19 and TRBJ2-7 gives the full variable domain: DGGITQSPKYLFRKEGQNVTLSCEQNLNHDAMYWYRQDPGQGLRLIYYSQIVNDFQKGDIAEGYSVSREKKESFPLTVTSAQKNPTAFYLCASSITSGSSYEQYFGPGTRLTVT.

The chain combines TRBV10-1 with TRBJ2-2, with TRBD2 matching over 9 bases. Germline CDR1 reads WNHNN; CDR2 reads SYGVQD (reference sequence). The V segment lost 2 bases and the J segment 5 bases; nucleotides outside the gene matches: 12. The CDR3 runs 18 residues. CDR3 nucleotide sequence: TGCGCCAGCAGTGAGCTGGGGACGGGTCTAGCGGGAACCGGGGAGCTGTTTTTT. Translating gives CASSELGTGLAGTGELFF.